These T cell receptor beta chains were read from a single sample in a study of cytomegalovirus exposure and HLA in healthy donors. The protocol was immunoSEQ multiplex PCR, while the TCRdb copy is restricted to in-frame clones and leaves out a portion. The sample shows more than 150,000 clones, 65% to 90% of them seen only once. The sample was PBMCs. The receptors were gathered from a girl aged 2 to 10 in good health and CMV-seropositive. CDR3s include the opening cysteine and the closing phenylalanine or tryptophan. The D gene is left open where the match is weak. Only part of the rows carry a size: once, few, many, or a class if the clone is expanded.

cdr3_nt cdr3_aa j_call v_call d_call clone_size
TGTGCATTAGAGCGGGGGGGGAACACTGAAGCTTTCTTT CALERGGNTEAFF TRBJ1-1 TRBV30 . few
TGTGCCAGCAGCTTAGGGCCAGCGGGAGGACACTACGAGCAGTACTTC CASSLGPAGGHYEQYF TRBJ2-7 TRBV11-3 TRBD2 .
TGCGCCAGCAGCCAAGATCTAACGGGCACAGATACGCAGTATTTT CASSQDLTGTDTQYF TRBJ2-3 TRBV4-1 . .
TGTGCCAGTAGTCCTCAAGGACAGGGGATGTCGGATACGCAGTATTTT CASSPQGQGMSDTQYF TRBJ2-3 TRBV19 TRBD1 .
TGTGCCAGCAGCTCGGGACAGGGGGCTTTGGCTAATGAAAAACTGTTTTTT CASSSGQGALANEKLFF TRBJ1-4 TRBV5-4 TRBD1 once
TGCGCCAGCAGGCAGGGGGGATACGAGCAGTACTTC CASRQGGYEQYF TRBJ2-7 TRBV10-2 . .
TGTGCCAGCAGACGCGCGGGGGACAGGGGGTCACCCCTCCACTTT CASRRAGDRGSPLHF TRBJ1-6 TRBV6-6 TRBD1 .
TGTGCCAGCAGCCCGGGGCCCCCGGGAGACTACGAGCAGTACTTC CASSPGPPGDYEQYF TRBJ2-7 TRBV11-1 . .
TGTGCCAGCAGCTTCGGTGGCAGGTTACGGTCACCCCTCCACTTT CASSFGGRLRSPLHF TRBJ1-6 TRBV5-6 . .
TGTGCCAGCAGATCCCTCCTCTCCTACGAGCAGTACTTC CASRSLLSYEQYF TRBJ2-7 TRBV27 . .
TGCGCCAGCAGCCCTCGGAGCTCGTCTGGGGCCAACGTCCTGACTTTC CASSPRSSSGANVLTF TRBJ2-6 TRBV5-1 . few
TGTGCCAGTAGTATCTCCAGGGTGGGTGGCTACACCTTC CASSISRVGGYTF TRBJ1-2 TRBV19 . .
TGTGCCAGTATGGGCAGGGGGAACACTGAAGCTTTCTTT CASMGRGNTEAFF TRBJ1-1 TRBV19 . .
TGCAGCGTTGAAGAGCCCGGGTCCACAGATACGCAGTATTTT CSVEEPGSTDTQYF TRBJ2-3 TRBV29-1 . .
TGCGCCAGCAGCCCGGCAGGCGGGGAGCTGTTTTTT CASSPAGGELFF TRBJ2-2 TRBV5-1 . few
TGCAGCGTACTCGGGAGGGCCAACACTGAAGCTTTCTTT CSVLGRANTEAFF TRBJ1-1 TRBV29-1 . .
TGCGCCAGCAGCTTGAGGCTAGCGGGTCCCGGGGAGCTGTTTTTT CASSLRLAGPGELFF TRBJ2-2 TRBV5-1 TRBD2 few
TGCGCCAGCAGCTCCCGACAGGGGGCTGGTACCGGGGAGCTGTTTTTT CASSSRQGAGTGELFF TRBJ2-2 TRBV5-1 TRBD1 .
TGTGCCAGCAGCTTTTTAATCGGGGTTGTTTCCGACAGGAACTACGAGCAGTACTTC CASSFLIGVVSDRNYEQYF TRBJ2-7 TRBV5-6 . .
TGCGCCAGCAGCCAAAGGTCCGGACAGGATGGAAACACCATATATTTT CASSQRSGQDGNTIYF TRBJ1-3 TRBV4-1 TRBD1 .
TGTGCCAGCAGGGTCAGGGGGGCGGGCGACAAACTGTTTTTT CASRVRGAGDKLFF TRBJ1-4 TRBV2 TRBD1 .
TGTGCCAGCATGGGCCTCGTTGGGAGCTCCTACGAGCAGTACTTC CASMGLVGSSYEQYF TRBJ2-7 TRBV6-1 . .